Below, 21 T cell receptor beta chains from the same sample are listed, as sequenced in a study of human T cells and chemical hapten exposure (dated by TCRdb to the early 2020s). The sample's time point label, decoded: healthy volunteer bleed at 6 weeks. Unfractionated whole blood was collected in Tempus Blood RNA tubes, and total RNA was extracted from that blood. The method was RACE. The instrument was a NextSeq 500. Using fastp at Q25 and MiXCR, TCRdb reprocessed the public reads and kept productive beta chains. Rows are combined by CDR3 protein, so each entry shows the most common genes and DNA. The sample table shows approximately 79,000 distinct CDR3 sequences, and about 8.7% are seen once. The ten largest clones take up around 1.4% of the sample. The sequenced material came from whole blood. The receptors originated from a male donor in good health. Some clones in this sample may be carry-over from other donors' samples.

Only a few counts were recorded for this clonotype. The CDR3 loop reads CASSLKESDTQYF. The DNA of the CDR3 is TGTGCCAGCAGCTTAAAGGAGTCCGATACGCAGTATTTT. The chain joins TRBV7-6 to TRBJ2-3, with no clear D. Germline assignment: CDR1 SGHVS and CDR2 FNYEAQ. CDR3 length: 13 residues. Trimming removed 2 bases at V and 6 bases at J, with 9 bases between.

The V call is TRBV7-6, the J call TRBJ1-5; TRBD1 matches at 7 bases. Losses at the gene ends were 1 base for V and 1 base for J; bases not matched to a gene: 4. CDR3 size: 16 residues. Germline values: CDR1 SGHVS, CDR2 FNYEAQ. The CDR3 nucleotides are TGTGCCAGCAGCTTAGGACAGGGAATGAGCAATCAGCCCCAGCATTTT. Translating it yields CASSLGQGMSNQPQHF.

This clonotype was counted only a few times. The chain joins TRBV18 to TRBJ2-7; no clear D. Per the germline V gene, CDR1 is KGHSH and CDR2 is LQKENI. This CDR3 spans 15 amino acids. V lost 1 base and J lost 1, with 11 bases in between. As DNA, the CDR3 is TGTGCCAGCTCACCACGATTCGACGGATCCTACGAGCAGTACTTC. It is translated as CASSPRFDGSYEQYF.

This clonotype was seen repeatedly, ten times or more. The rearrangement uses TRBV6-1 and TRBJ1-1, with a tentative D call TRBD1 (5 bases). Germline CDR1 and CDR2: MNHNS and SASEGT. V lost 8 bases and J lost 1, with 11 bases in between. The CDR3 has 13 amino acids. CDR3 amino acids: CASATGTNTEAFF. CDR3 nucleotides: TGTGCCAGCGCAACAGGAACGAACACTGAAGCTTTCTTT.

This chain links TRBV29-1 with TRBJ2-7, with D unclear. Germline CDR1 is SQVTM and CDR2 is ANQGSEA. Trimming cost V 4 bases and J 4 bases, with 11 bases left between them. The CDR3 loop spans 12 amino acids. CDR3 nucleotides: TGCAGCGTTGTAGGCGGCCTTTACGAGCAGTACTTC. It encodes CSVVGGLYEQYF.

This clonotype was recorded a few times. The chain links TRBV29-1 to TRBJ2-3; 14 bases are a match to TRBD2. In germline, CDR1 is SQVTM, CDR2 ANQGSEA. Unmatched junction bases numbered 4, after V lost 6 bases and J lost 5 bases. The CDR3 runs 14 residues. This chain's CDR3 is CSVETSGGEDTQYF. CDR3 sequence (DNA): TGCAGCGTAGAGACTAGCGGGGGGGAAGATACGCAGTATTTT.

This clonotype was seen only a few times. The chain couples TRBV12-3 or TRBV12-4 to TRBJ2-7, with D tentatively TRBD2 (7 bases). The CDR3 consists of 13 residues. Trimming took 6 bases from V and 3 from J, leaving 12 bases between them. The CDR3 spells CASRVRGRYEQYF. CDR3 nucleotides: TGTGCCAGCAGGGTGCGGGGGCGCTACGAGCAGTACTTC.

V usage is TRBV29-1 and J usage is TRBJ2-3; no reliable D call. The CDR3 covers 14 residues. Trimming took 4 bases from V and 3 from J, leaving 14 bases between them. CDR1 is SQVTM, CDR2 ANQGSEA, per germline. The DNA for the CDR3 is TGCAGCGTTGGGCTCGAAGACCATACAGATACGCAGTATTTT. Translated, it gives CSVGLEDHTDTQYF.

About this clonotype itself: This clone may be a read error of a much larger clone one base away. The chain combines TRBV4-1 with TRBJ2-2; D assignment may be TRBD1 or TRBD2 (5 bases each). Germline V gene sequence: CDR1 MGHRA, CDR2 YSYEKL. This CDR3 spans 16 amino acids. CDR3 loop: CASSQVGVAGAGELVF. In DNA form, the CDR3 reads TGCGCCAGCAGCCAAGTAGGGGTAGCCGGAGCCGGGGAGCTGGTTTTT.

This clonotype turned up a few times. For the CDR3, the DNA is TGTGCCAGCAGCCTTTGGACAGCGTTGAACACTGAAGCTTTCTTT. This codes for CASSLWTALNTEAFF. The chain links TRBV5-5 to TRBJ1-1; tentative D call: TRBD1 (6 bases). Germline V gene data show CDR1 as SGHKS and CDR2 as YYEKEE (reference sequence). The CDR3 extends over 15 amino acids. Trimming took off 4 bases at V and 0 bases at J, with 13 bases between the two ends.

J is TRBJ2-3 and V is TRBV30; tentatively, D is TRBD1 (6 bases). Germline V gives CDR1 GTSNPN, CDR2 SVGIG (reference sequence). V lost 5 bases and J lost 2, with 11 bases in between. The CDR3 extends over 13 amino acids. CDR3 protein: CAWLQGNTDTQYF. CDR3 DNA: TGTGCCTGGTTACAGGGAAACACAGATACGCAGTATTTT.

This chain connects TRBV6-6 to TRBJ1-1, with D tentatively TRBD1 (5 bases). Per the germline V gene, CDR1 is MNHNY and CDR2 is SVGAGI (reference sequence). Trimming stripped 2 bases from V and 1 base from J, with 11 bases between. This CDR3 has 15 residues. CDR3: CASSYSGTANTEAFF. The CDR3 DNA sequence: TGTGCCAGCAGTTACAGCGGGACGGCGAACACTGAAGCTTTCTTT.

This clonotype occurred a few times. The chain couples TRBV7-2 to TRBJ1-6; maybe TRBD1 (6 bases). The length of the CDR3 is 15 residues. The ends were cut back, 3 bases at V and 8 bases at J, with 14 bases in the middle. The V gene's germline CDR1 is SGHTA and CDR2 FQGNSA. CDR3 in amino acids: CASSFSGGRDSPLHF. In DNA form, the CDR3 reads TGTGCCAGCAGCTTCTCCGGGGGGCGGGATTCACCCCTCCACTTT.

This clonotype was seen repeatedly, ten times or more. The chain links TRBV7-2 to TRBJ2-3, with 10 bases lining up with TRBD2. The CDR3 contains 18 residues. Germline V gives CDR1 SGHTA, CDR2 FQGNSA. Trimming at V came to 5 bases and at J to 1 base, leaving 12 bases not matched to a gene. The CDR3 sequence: CASSAGLADYVGTDTQYF. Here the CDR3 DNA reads TGTGCCAGCAGCGCCGGACTAGCGGATTACGTTGGCACAGATACGCAGTATTTT.

The chain's CDR3 is CATSGNSLFSGKISRYNEQFF. The CDR3 nucleotides are TGTGCCACCAGCGGGAACTCCCTCTTTAGCGGGAAGATCTCTCGATACAATGAGCAGTTCTTC. The chain links TRBV15 to TRBJ2-1; 8 bases are shared with TRBD2. Germline values: CDR1 LNHNV, CDR2 YYDKDF (reference sequence). V shed 5 bases, J shed 4 bases, and the junction held 25 bases outside the gene matches. The CDR3 extends over 21 amino acids.

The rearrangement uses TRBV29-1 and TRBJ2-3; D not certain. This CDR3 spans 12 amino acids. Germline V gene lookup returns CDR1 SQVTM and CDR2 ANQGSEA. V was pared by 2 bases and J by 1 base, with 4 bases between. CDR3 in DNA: TGCAGCGTTGAACAGGGCACAGATACGCAGTATTTT. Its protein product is CSVEQGTDTQYF.

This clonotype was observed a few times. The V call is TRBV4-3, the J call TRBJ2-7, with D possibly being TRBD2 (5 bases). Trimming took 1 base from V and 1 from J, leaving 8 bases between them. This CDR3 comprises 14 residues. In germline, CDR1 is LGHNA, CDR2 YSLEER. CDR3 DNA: TGCGCCAGCAGCCAAGCGGCGGGTTCCTACGAGCAGTACTTC. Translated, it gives CASSQAAGSYEQYF.

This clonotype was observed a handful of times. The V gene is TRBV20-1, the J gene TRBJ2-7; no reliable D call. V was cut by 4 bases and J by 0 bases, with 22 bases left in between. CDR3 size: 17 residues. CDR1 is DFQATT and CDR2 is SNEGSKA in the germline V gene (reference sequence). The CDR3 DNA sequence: TGCAGTGCTATTCATTCCGGGCGCCCAACCAGCTCCTACGAGCAGTACTTC. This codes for CSAIHSGRPTSSYEQYF.

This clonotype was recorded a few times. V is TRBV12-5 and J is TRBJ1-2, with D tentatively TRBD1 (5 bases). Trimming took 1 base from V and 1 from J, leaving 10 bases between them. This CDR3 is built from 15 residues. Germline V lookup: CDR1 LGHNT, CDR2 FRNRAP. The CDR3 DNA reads TGTGCTAGTGGTTTGGGACAGTCCAATAACTATGGCTACACCTTC. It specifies CASGLGQSNNYGYTF.

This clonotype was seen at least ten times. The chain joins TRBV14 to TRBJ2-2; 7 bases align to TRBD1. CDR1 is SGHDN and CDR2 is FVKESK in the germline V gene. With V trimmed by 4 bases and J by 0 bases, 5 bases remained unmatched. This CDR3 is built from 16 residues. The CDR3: CASSLDRITNTGELFF. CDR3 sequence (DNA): TGTGCCAGCAGCCTGGACAGGATCACGAACACCGGGGAGCTGTTTTTT.

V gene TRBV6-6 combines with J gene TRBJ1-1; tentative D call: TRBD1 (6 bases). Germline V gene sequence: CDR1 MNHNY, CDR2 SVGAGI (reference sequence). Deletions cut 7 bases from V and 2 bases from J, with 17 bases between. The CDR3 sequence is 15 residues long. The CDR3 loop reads CASTPRGGGNTEAFF. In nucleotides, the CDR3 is TGTGCCAGCACCCCACGGGGGGGGGGCAACACTGAAGCTTTCTTT.